A single TCR beta chain is shown here with its context. The antigen is undetermined. The sample originates from a study of chemoradiotherapy in HPV16-positive cancers. Sequencing used immunoSEQ multiplex PCR; TCRdb keeps in-frame clones, though not all of them. The sample has 20,000 to 25,000 clones; roughly 92% are singletons. Study findings and constraints: During treatment, candidate HPV-specific clones and E7-related motifs expanded in tumor. In HPV16-positive patients, HPV-responsive T-cell expansion tracked better recurrence-free survival. The functional HPV-specific definition rests on just two HPV16-positive patients.

The CDR3 covers 16 residues. V lost 0 bases and J 2 bases, leaving 13 bases between the germline ends. Germline-derived CDR1 and CDR2 are LGHNA and YSLEER. The J gene is TRBJ1-1, the V gene TRBV4-3; no firm D call. The source material was blood, sampled from a patient who underwent chemoradiotherapy. This TCR was sampled from a human donor with HPV-associated anogenital cancer. The CDR3 nucleotides are TGCGCCAGCAGCCAAGACCCCCAGTCAATCAACACTGAAGCTTTCTTT. Translated, it gives CASSQDPQSINTEAFF.